Listed here are 5 T cell receptor beta chains from one sample, sequenced in a study of human T cells and chemical hapten exposure. TCRdb called the RACE reads again in MiXCR, with one record for every CDR3 protein. Altogether about 350,000 distinct CDR3 sequences are present, about 6% being singletons, with the ten largest covering about 6%. The time point denotes: patch test 2, 6 weeks after DPC sensitization. As to treatment: therapeutic diphenylcyclopropenone sensitization with weekly scalp DPC. The material was whole blood, obtained in connection with sensitization to the hapten diphenylcyclopropenone (DPC). These receptors all stem from a woman aged 18-30 years with alopecia areata. Some clones in this sample may be carry-over from other donors' samples.

This clonotype was picked up many times. The CDR3 coding sequence is TGTGCCACCCGGGACAGTCCTCACTTAAAGAATTCACCCCTCCACTTT. This sequence encodes CATRDSPHLKNSPLHF. The rearrangement joins TRBV7-2 to TRBJ1-6; the match to TRBD1 covers 7 bases. Germline CDR1 is SGHTA and CDR2 is FQGNSA. The CDR3 contains 16 residues. V was pared by 10 bases and J by 7 bases, with 16 bases of the junction left unmatched. The full variable domain, completed using reference TRBV7-2 and TRBJ1-6, is GAGVSQSPSNKVTEKGKDVELRCDPISGHTALYWYRQSLGQGLEFLIYFQGNSAPDKSGLPSDRFSAERTGGSVSTLTIQRTQQEDSAVYLCATRDSPHLKNSPLHFGNGTRLTVT.

V gene TRBV9 combines with J gene TRBJ2-3; 9 bases match TRBD2. Germline lookup yields CDR1 SGDLS and CDR2 YYNGEE. J gave up 5 bases and V 1 base, and 14 bases lay outside the gene matches. The CDR3 runs to 18 residues. CDR3 nucleotide sequence: TGTGCCAGCAGCGTAAAGTCCGGGACTAGCATGGGCGGAGATACGCAGTATTTT. Translation: CASSVKSGTSMGGDTQYF. Together with reference TRBV9 and TRBJ2-3, the CDR3 gives the full variable domain: DSGVTQTPKHLITATGQRVTLRCSPRSGDLSVYWYQQSLDQGLQFLIQYYNGEERAKGNILERFSAQQFPDLHSELNLSSLELGDSALYFCASSVKSGTSMGGDTQYFGPGTRLTVL.

This chain connects TRBV20-1 to TRBJ2-1, with D perhaps matching TRBD1 (6 bases). Looked up from germline, CDR1 is DFQATT and CDR2 is SNEGSKA (reference sequence). This CDR3 comprises 14 residues. Trimming cost V 5 bases and J 1 base, with 12 bases left between them. This CDR3 is CSASTGPSYNEQFF. CDR3 bases: TGCAGTGCTTCTACAGGGCCTTCCTACAATGAGCAGTTCTTC.

Many counts were recorded for this clonotype. The chain has TRBV4-3 and TRBJ1-6; D not certain. The CDR3 is 16 residues long. Germline V gene data show CDR1 as LGHNA and CDR2 as YSLEER. V lost 0 bases, J lost 6 bases, and 12 bases lay in between. This chain's CDR3 is CASSQEYSSINSPLHF. CDR3 in DNA: TGCGCCAGCAGCCAAGAGTACAGTAGCATTAATTCACCCCTCCACTTT.

This clonotype was found many times. The CDR3 nucleotides read TGTGCCATCAGTGCATCAGACTTTAATTCACCCCTCCACTTT. It encodes CAISASDFNSPLHF. The chain combines TRBV10-3 with TRBJ1-6; D gene unclear. The germline V gene encodes CDR1 ENHRY and CDR2 SYGVKD. The ends were cut back, 4 bases at V and 6 bases at J, with 10 bases in the middle. The CDR3 extends over 14 amino acids.